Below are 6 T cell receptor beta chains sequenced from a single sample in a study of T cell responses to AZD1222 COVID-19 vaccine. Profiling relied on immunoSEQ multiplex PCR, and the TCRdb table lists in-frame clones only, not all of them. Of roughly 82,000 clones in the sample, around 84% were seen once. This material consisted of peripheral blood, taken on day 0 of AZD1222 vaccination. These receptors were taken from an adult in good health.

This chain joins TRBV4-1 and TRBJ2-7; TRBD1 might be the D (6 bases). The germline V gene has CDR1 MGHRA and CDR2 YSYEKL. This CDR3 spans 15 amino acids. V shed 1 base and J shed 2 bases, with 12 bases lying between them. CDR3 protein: CASSQVPDRAYEQYF. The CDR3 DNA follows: TGCGCCAGCAGCCAAGTTCCGGACAGAGCCTACGAGCAGTACTTC.

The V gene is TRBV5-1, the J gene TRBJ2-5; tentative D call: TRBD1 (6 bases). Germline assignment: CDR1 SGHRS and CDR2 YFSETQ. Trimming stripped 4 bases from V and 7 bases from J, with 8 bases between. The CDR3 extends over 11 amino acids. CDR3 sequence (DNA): TGCGCCAGCAGCATAGGGGGGACCCAGTACTTC. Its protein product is CASSIGGTQYF.

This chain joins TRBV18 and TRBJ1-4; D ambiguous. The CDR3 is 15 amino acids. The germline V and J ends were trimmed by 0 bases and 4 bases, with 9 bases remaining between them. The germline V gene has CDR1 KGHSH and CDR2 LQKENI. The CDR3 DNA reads TGTGCCAGCTCACCACCGGGCGGTTATAATGAAAAACTGTTTTTT. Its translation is CASSPPGGYNEKLFF. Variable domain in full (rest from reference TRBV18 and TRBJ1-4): NAGVMQNPRHLVRRRGQEARLRCSPMKGHSHVYWYRQLPEEGLKFMVYLQKENIIDESGMPKERFSAEFPKEGPSILRIQQVVRGDSAAYFCASSPPGGYNEKLFFGSGTQLSVL.

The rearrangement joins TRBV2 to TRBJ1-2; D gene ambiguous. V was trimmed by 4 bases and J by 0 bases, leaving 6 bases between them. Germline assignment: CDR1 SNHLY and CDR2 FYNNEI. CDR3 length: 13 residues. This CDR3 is CASSAATNYGYTF. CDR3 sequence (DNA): TGTGCCAGCAGTGCAGCTACTAACTATGGCTACACCTTC.

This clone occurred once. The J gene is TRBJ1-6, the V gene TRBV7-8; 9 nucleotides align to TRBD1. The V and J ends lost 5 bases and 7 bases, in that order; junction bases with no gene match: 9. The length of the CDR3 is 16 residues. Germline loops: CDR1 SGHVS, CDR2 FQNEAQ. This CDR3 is CASSARQGEGNSPLHF. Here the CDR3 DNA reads TGTGCCAGCAGCGCGAGACAGGGGGAGGGGAATTCACCCCTCCACTTT.

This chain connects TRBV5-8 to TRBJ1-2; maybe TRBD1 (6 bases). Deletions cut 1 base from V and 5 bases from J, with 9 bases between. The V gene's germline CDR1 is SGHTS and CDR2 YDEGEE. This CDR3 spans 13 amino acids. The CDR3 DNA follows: TGTGCCAGCAGCTTGAACAGGGAGTATGGCTACACCTTC. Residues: CASSLNREYGYTF.